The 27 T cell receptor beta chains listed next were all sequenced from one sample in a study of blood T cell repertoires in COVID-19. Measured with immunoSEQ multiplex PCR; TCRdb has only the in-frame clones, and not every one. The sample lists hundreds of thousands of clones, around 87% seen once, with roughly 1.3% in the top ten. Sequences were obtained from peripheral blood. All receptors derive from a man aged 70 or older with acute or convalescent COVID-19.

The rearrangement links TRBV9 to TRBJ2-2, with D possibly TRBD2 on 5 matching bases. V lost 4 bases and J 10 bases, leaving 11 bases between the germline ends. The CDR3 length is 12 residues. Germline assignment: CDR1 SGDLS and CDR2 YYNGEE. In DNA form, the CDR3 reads TGTGCCAGCAGCCCGGGGTCCCAGGAGCTGTTTTTT. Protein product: CASSPGSQELFF.

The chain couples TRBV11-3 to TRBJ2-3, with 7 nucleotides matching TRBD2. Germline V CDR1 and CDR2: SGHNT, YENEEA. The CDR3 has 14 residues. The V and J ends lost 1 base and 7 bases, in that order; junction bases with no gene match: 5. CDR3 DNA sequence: TGTGCCAGCAGCTTAGGCGGGAGTTTGAATACGCAGTATTTT. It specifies CASSLGGSLNTQYF.

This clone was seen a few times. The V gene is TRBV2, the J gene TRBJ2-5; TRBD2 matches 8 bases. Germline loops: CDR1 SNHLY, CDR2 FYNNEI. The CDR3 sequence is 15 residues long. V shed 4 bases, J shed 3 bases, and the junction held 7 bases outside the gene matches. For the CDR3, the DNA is TGTGCCAGCAGTGCAGCGGGGGACTTAAAAGAGACCCAGTACTTC. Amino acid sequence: CASSAAGDLKETQYF.

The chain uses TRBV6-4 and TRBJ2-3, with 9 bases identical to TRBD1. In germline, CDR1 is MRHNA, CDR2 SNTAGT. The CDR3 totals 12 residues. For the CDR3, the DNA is TGTCATGGCGGGACAGGGCCCCATACGCAGTATTTT. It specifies CHGGTGPHTQYF.

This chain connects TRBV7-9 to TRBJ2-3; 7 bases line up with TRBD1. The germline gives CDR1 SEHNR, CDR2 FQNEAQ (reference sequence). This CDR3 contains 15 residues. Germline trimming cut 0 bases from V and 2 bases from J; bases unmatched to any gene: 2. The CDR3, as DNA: TGTGCCAGCAGCTTAGCGACAGGGACCACAGATACGCAGTATTTT. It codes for CASSLATGTTDTQYF.

The CDR3 spells CASTFEGANSPLHF. CDR3 DNA: TGTGCCAGCACGTTCGAGGGAGCAAATTCACCCCTCCACTTT. J is TRBJ1-6 and V is TRBV13, with D uncertain. Germline V gives CDR1 PRHDT, CDR2 FYEKMQ (reference sequence). The V end was cut by 7 bases, the J end by 7 bases, with 14 bases between. The CDR3 runs to 14 residues.

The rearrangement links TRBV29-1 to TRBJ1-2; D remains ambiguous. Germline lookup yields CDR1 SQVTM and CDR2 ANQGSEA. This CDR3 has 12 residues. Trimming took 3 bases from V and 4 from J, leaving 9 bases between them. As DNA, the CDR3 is TGCAGCGTTGAGTCCGGGAGCTATGGCTACACCTTC. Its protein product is CSVESGSYGYTF.

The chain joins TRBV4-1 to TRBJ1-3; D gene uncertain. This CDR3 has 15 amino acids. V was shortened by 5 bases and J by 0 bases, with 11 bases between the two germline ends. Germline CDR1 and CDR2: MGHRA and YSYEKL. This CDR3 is CASSRGPVSGNTIYF. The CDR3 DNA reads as TGCGCCAGCAGCAGAGGCCCTGTCTCTGGAAACACCATATATTTT.

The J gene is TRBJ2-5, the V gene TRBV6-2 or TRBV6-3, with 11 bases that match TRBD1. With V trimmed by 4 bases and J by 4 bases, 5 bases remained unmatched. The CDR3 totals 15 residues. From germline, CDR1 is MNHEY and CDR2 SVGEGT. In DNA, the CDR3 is TGTGCCAGCAGTTTCTACGGGACAGGGGGAGAGACCCAGTACTTC. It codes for CASSFYGTGGETQYF.

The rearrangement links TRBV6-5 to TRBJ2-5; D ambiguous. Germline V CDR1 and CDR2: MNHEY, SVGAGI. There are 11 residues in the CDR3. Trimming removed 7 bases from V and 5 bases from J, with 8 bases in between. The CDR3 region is CASTLSETQYF. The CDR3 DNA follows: TGTGCCAGCACCTTATCGGAGACCCAGTACTTC.

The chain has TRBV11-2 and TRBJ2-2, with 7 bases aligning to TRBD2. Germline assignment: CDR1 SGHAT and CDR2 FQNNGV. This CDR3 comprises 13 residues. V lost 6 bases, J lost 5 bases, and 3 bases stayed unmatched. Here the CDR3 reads CASRREGTGELFF. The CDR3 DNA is TGTGCCAGCAGAAGGGAGGGAACCGGGGAGCTGTTTTTT.

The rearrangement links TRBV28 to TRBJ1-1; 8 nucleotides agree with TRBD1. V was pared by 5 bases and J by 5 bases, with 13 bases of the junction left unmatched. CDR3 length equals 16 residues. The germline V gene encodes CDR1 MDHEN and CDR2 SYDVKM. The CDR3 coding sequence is TGTGCCAGCAGTCTTGGACAGGGTGCGTCGGTAACTGAAGCTTTCTTT. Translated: CASSLGQGASVTEAFF. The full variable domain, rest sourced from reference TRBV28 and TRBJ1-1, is DVKVTQSSRYLVKRTGEKVFLECVQDMDHENMFWYRQDPGLGLRLIYFSYDVKMKEKGDIPEGYSVSREKKERFSLILESASTNQTSMYLCASSLGQGASVTEAFFGQGTRLTVV.

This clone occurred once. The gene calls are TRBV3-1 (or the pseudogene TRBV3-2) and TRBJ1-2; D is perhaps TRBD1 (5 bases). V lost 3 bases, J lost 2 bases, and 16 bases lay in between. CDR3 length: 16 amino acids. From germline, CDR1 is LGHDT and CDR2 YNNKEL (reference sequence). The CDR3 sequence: CASSHQGLGRNYGYTF. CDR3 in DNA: TGTGCCAGCAGCCACCAGGGATTGGGAAGAAACTATGGCTACACCTTC.

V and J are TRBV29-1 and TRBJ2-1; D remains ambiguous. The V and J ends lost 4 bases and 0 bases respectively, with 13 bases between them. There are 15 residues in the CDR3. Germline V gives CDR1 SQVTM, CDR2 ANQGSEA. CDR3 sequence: CSVAGTSSSYNEQFF. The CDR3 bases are TGCAGCGTTGCGGGTACGTCCAGCTCCTACAATGAGCAGTTCTTC.

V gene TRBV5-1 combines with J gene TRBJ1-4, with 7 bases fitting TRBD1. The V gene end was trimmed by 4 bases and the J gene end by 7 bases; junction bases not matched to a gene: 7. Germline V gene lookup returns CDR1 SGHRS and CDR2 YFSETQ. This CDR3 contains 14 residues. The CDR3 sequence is CASSPTGWIEKLFF. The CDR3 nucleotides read TGCGCCAGCAGCCCGACAGGGTGGATTGAAAAACTGTTTTTT.

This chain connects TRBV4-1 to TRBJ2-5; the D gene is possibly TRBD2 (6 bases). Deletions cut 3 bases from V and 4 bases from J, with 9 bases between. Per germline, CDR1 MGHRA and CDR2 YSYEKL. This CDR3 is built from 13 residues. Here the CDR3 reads CASSQTEGETQYF. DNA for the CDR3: TGCGCCAGCAGCCAGACGGAGGGAGAGACCCAGTACTTC.

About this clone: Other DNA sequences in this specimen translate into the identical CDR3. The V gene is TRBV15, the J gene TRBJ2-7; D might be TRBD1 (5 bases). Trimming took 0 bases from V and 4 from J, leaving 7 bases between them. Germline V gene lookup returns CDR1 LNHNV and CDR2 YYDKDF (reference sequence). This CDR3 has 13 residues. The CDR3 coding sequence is TGTGCCACCAGCAGAGATAGGGGTTACGAGCAGTACTTC. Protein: CATSRDRGYEQYF.

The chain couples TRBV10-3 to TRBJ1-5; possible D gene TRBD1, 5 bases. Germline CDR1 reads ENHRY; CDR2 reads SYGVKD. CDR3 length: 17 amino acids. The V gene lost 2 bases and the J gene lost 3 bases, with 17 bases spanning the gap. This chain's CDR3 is CAISEGKGQGFNQPQHF. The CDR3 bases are TGTGCCATCAGTGAGGGCAAAGGGCAGGGTTTCAATCAGCCCCAGCATTTT.

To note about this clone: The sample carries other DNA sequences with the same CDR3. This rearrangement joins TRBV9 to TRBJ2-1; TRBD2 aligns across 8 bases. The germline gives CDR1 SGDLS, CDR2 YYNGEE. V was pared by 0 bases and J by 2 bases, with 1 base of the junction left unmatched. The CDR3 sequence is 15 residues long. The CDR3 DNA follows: TGTGCCAGCAGCGTAGCGGGAGGGCCCTACAATGAGCAGTTCTTC. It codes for CASSVAGGPYNEQFF.

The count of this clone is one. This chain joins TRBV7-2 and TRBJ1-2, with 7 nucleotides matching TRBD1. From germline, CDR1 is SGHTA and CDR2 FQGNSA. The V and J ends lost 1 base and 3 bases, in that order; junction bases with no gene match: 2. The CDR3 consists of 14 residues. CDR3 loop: CASSLVGTDYGYTF. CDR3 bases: TGTGCCAGCAGCTTAGTGGGGACAGACTATGGCTACACCTTC.

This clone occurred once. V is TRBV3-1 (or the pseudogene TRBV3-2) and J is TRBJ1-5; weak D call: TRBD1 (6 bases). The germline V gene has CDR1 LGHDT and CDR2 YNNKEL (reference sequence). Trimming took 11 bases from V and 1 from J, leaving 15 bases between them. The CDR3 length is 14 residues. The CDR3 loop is CAQPRGWSNQPQHF. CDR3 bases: TGTGCCCAACCTAGGGGGTGGAGCAATCAGCCCCAGCATTTT.

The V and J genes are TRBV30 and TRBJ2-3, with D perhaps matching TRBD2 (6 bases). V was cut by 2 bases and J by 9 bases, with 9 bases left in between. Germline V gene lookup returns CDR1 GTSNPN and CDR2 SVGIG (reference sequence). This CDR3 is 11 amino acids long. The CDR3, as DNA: TGTGCCTGGAGTCCCCGGGAGACGCAGTATTTT. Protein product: CAWSPRETQYF.

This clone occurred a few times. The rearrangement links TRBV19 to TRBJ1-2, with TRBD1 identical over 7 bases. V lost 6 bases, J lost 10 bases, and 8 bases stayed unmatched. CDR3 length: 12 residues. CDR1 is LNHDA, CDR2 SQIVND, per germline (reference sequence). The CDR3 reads CASSHRQGTYTF. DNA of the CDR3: TGTGCCAGTAGCCATCGACAGGGCACCTACACCTTC.

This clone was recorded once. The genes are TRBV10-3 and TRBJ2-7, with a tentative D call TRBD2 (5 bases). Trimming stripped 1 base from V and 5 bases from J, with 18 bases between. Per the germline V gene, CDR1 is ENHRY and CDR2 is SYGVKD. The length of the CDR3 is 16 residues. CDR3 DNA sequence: TGTGCCATCAGTGAGTGGGTTAGCGAGCCGGTGGACGAGCAGTACTTC. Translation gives CAISEWVSEPVDEQYF.

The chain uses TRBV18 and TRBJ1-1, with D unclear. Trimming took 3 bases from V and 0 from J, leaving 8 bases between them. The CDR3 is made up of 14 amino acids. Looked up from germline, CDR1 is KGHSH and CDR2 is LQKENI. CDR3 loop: CASSPSLLNTEAFF. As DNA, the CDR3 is TGTGCCAGCTCACCCTCCCTCTTGAACACTGAAGCTTTCTTT.

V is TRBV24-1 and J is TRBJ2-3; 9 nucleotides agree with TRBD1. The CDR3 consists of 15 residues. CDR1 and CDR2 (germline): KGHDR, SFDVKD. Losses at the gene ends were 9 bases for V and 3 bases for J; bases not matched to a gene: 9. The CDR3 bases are TGTGCCACCCGTGTAACAGGGGGCAGAACAGATACGCAGTATTTT. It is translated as CATRVTGGRTDTQYF.

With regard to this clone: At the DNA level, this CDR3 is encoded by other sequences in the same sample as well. The DNA of the CDR3 is TGTGCCAGCTCACCACGTGACAGGGACACTGAAGCTTTCTTT. Its protein product is CASSPRDRDTEAFF. The chain couples TRBV18 to TRBJ1-1, with TRBD1 matching over 7 bases. This CDR3 comprises 14 residues. Trimming cost V 1 base and J 3 bases; bases outside gene matches: 2. The germline gives CDR1 KGHSH, CDR2 LQKENI.